The text below deals with one TCR beta chain. Its specificity is not known. Method: immunoSEQ multiplex PCR; TCRdb's copy keeps in-frame clones and lacks some. The table has under 250,000 clones, roughly 80% seen once; the top ten hold roughly 5.4%. Trimming at V came to 3 bases and at J to 5 bases, leaving 7 bases not matched to a gene. Germline assignment: CDR1 SGHRS and CDR2 YFSETQ. The CDR3 consists of 15 residues. The source of the sample is a study of cytomegalovirus exposure and HLA in healthy donors. About the research overall: A later analysis reported the same platform for the 100 to 150 validation repertoires and the roughly 700 first-cohort repertoires.

The study's findings and limits: Rare TCR sequences predominated, though certain public TCRs were found in many donors. Among TCR beta chains, those listed as cytomegalovirus-associated numbered roughly 150.

Material for sequencing was PBMCs. The clonotype was recovered from a woman between 18 and 30 years old in good health and CMV-seronegative. The chain carries TRBV5-1 and TRBJ2-1; 8 nucleotides agree with TRBD2. CDR3 protein: CASSSSGSGNNEQFF. As DNA, the CDR3 is TGCGCCAGCAGCTCAAGCGGGAGTGGCAACAATGAGCAGTTCTTC.